These 28 T cell receptor beta chains share one sample of origin, sequenced in a study of blood T cell repertoires in COVID-19. Sequencing used immunoSEQ multiplex PCR; TCRdb keeps in-frame clones, though not all of them. This sample has about 400,000 clones, with 70% to 90% found just once. The sample consisted of PBMCs or T cells enriched from blood (not recorded which). These receptors were collected from a woman in her thirties or forties with acute COVID-19.

The chain links TRBV6-5 to TRBJ2-5; 7 nucleotides agree with TRBD1. V shed 2 bases and J 5 bases; nucleotides not matched to a gene: 5. Germline V gene data show CDR1 as MNHEY and CDR2 as SVGAGI. The CDR3 is made up of 14 amino acids. CDR3 residues: CASSYDRDRETQYF. Here the CDR3 DNA reads TGTGCCAGCAGTTACGACAGGGATAGGGAGACCCAGTACTTC.

V usage is TRBV3-1 (or the pseudogene TRBV3-2) and J usage is TRBJ1-2, with TRBD1 identical over 10 bases. This CDR3 is built from 14 residues. Looked up from germline, CDR1 is LGHDT and CDR2 is YNNKEL (reference sequence). Trimming cost V 3 bases and J 6 bases; bases outside gene matches: 4. CDR3 residues: CASSHEDRGDGYTF. The CDR3 DNA sequence: TGTGCCAGCAGCCATGAGGACAGGGGGGATGGCTACACCTTC.

The V call is TRBV20-1, the J call TRBJ2-7; D is unresolved. Trimming shortened V by 6 bases and J by 1 base, and 7 bases separated the two germline ends. CDR1 DFQATT and CDR2 SNEGSKA come from the germline V gene (reference sequence). This CDR3 is built from 11 residues. The CDR3 reads CSARQSYEQYF. The CDR3 DNA is TGCAGTGCCAGGCAGTCCTACGAGCAGTACTTC.

The chain uses TRBV25-1 and TRBJ1-2, with a possible D match to TRBD1 (6 bases). The V and J ends lost 2 bases and 4 bases respectively, with 8 bases between them. Germline V gene sequence: CDR1 MGHDK, CDR2 SYGVNS. The CDR3 consists of 13 residues. The CDR3 loop is CASSEGGGYGYTF. The CDR3 coding sequence is TGTGCCAGCAGTGAAGGGGGCGGCTATGGCTACACCTTC.

The chain joins TRBV21-1 to TRBJ1-2; TRBD1, the table's D call, lacks a check against the DNA. TRBV21-1 is classified as a pseudogene. The length of the CDR3 is 16 residues. This chain's CDR3 is CASSKGKAGSNYGYTF. Written as DNA, the CDR3 is TGTGCCAGCAGCAAAGGGAAGGCAGGGTCTAACTATGGCTACACCTTC.

The chain recombines TRBV5-1 with TRBJ2-3; 11 bases are a match to TRBD2. Germline values: CDR1 SGHRS, CDR2 YFSETQ. The length of the CDR3 is 16 residues. J gave up 4 bases and V 1 base, and 5 bases lay outside the gene matches. CDR3 DNA: TGCGCCAGCAGCTTGCTAACTAGCGGGGGTGCAGATACGCAGTATTTT. Protein sequence: CASSLLTSGGADTQYF.

The J gene is TRBJ2-3, the V gene TRBV6-5; TRBD1 agrees at 9 bases. Looked up from germline, CDR1 is MNHEY and CDR2 is SVGAGI. Unmatched junction bases numbered 9, after V lost 10 bases and J lost 4 bases. CDR3 length: 14 residues. For the CDR3, the DNA is TGTGCCATCGGGATACGGACAGGGGCAGATACGCAGTATTTT. As protein: CAIGIRTGADTQYF.

This clone is a singleton in its sample. This rearrangement joins TRBV7-2 to TRBJ2-7, with 7 bases that match TRBD1. Germline V CDR1 and CDR2: SGHTA, FQGNSA. The CDR3 is made up of 15 amino acids. The trim removed 5 bases at V and 0 bases at J, leaving 7 bases unmatched. The CDR3 coding sequence is TGTGCCAGCAGCCAAACAGGGGCTACCTCCTACGAGCAGTACTTC. Translating gives CASSQTGATSYEQYF.

CDR3 sequence: CASSLVSGGRAEAFF. CDR3 bases: TGCGCCAGCAGCTTGGTCTCAGGGGGTAGGGCTGAAGCTTTCTTT. The gene calls are TRBV5-1 and TRBJ1-1; 7 bases line up with TRBD1. Trimming at V came to 0 bases and at J to 6 bases, leaving 8 bases not matched to a gene. This CDR3 is 15 amino acids long. Looked up from germline, CDR1 is SGHRS and CDR2 is YFSETQ.

The chain joins TRBV20-1 to TRBJ2-3; TRBD2 is a possible D gene (5 bases). CDR3 length: 16 residues. Germline CDR1 and CDR2: DFQATT and SNEGSKA (reference sequence). V dropped 3 bases and J dropped 1 base, with 17 bases sitting between them. The CDR3 spells CSASVAEARRTDTQYF. CDR3 nucleotide sequence: TGCAGTGCTAGTGTCGCGGAGGCACGACGCACAGATACGCAGTATTTT.

The rearrangement links TRBV30 to TRBJ1-3; D not resolved. This CDR3 spans 14 amino acids. V dropped 0 bases and J dropped 4 bases, with 10 bases sitting between them. Germline lookup yields CDR1 GTSNPN and CDR2 SVGIG (reference sequence). CDR3 DNA: TGTGCCTGGAGTGTACGTCGGGGAGGAAACACCATATATTTT. This gives the protein CAWSVRRGGNTIYF.

This chain uses TRBV19 with TRBJ1-5, with 11 bases aligning to TRBD1. The CDR3 sequence is 18 residues long. Germline CDR1 LNHDA, CDR2 SQIVND (reference sequence). Trimming took 3 bases from V and 1 from J; bases not matched to a gene: 8. The CDR3, as DNA: TGTGCCAGTAGTATCGGACAGGGGGCGGCCAACAGCAATCAGCCCCAGCATTTT. Amino acid sequence: CASSIGQGAANSNQPQHF. Filled out from reference TRBV19 and TRBJ1-5, the complete variable domain reads DGGITQSPKYLFRKEGQNVTLSCEQNLNHDAMYWYRQDPGQGLRLIYYSQIVNDFQKGDIAEGYSVSREKKESFPLTVTSAQKNPTAFYLCASSIGQGAANSNQPQHFGDGTRLSIL.

In the case of this clone: Other DNA sequences in the same sample also yield this CDR3. The chain joins TRBV12-3 or TRBV12-4 to TRBJ1-1, with D tentatively TRBD1 (6 bases). The length of the CDR3 is 13 residues. V lost 1 base and J 3 bases, leaving 6 bases between the germline ends. CDR3 coding DNA: TGTGCCAGCAGTTTAGACAGGGACACTGAAGCTTTCTTT. This translates into CASSLDRDTEAFF.

CDR3 in amino acids: CASALIGELFF. In nucleotides, the CDR3 is TGTGCTAGTGCCCTAATCGGGGAGCTGTTTTTT. The chain joins TRBV12-5 to TRBJ2-2; D gene uncertain. The CDR3 sequence is 11 residues long. The V and J ends lost 7 bases and 7 bases respectively, with 7 bases between them. Germline CDR1 LGHNT, CDR2 FRNRAP.

CDR3 bases: TGTGCCTGGAGTGTATCTATAGGGGCAGGAGAGACCCAGTACTTC. Its translation: CAWSVSIGAGETQYF. V is TRBV30 and J is TRBJ2-5; possibly TRBD1 for D (5 bases). Trimming took 0 bases from V and 4 from J, leaving 15 bases between them. Per the germline V gene, CDR1 is GTSNPN and CDR2 is SVGIG (reference sequence). The CDR3 totals 15 residues.

A few counts support this clone. J is TRBJ1-5 and V is TRBV7-2; tentatively, D is TRBD1 (6 bases). The CDR3 covers 14 residues. Trimming shortened V by 4 bases and J by 7 bases, and 14 bases separated the two germline ends. Germline lookup yields CDR1 SGHTA and CDR2 FQGNSA. For the CDR3, the DNA is TGTGCCAGCAGCTCCGAGGGGGGGGCCCAGCCCCAGCATTTT. It is translated as CASSSEGGAQPQHF. The full variable domain, with the rest looked up from reference TRBV7-2 and TRBJ1-5, is GAGVSQSPSNKVTEKGKDVELRCDPISGHTALYWYRQSLGQGLEFLIYFQGNSAPDKSGLPSDRFSAERTGGSVSTLTIQRTQQEDSAVYLCASSSEGGAQPQHFGDGTRLSIL.

V is TRBV11-2 and J is TRBJ1-1; D unresolved. Germline V gene lookup returns CDR1 SGHAT and CDR2 FQNNGV. This CDR3 region has 14 residues. The germline V and J ends were trimmed by 4 bases and 8 bases, with 17 bases remaining between them. In nucleotides, the CDR3 is TGTGCCAGCAGCTCTGCCGGGTCTATGACGGAAGCTTTCTTT. As protein: CASSSAGSMTEAFF. Full variable domain (missing parts from reference TRBV11-2 and TRBJ1-1): EAGVAQSPRYKIIEKRQSVAFWCNPISGHATLYWYQQILGQGPKLLIQFQNNGVVDDSQLPKDRFSAERLKGVDSTLKIQPAKLEDSAVYLCASSSAGSMTEAFFGQGTRLTVV.

V usage is TRBV5-1 and J usage is TRBJ1-4; D gene uncertain. Germline values: CDR1 SGHRS, CDR2 YFSETQ. V lost 1 base and J lost 0, with 10 bases in between. CDR3 length: 16 amino acids. CDR3 amino acids: CASSLNQLATNEKLFF. CDR3 nucleotides: TGCGCCAGCAGCTTGAACCAACTGGCAACTAATGAAAAACTGTTTTTT.

V and J are TRBV7-9 and TRBJ2-1; 8 bases fit TRBD2. The CDR3 sequence is 18 residues long. Trimming took 1 base from V and 4 from J; bases not matched to a gene: 12. The germline CDR1 and CDR2 sequences are SEHNR and FQNEAQ (reference sequence). CDR3 bases: TGTGCCAGCAGCTTAGGATCGAGCGGGGGCCTTAAATACAATGAGCAGTTCTTC. Translated: CASSLGSSGGLKYNEQFF.

The rearrangement joins TRBV3-1 (or the pseudogene TRBV3-2) to TRBJ2-7; 13 bases match TRBD2. V gave up 3 bases and J gave up 6 bases; unmatched junction bases: 5. Germline CDR1 reads LGHDT; CDR2 reads YNNKEL (reference sequence). The CDR3 length is 15 residues. This chain's CDR3 is CASSHATSGGGEQYF. For the CDR3, the DNA is TGTGCCAGCAGCCATGCCACTAGCGGGGGGGGCGAGCAGTACTTC.

This clone appeared once. This CDR3 is also generated by other DNA sequences in the sample. This chain links TRBV3-1 (or the pseudogene TRBV3-2) with TRBJ2-5, with 8 nucleotides matching TRBD1. Looked up from germline, CDR1 is LGHDT and CDR2 is YNNKEL (reference sequence). Trimming took 3 bases from V and 3 from J; bases not matched to a gene: 0. This CDR3 region has 13 residues. CDR3 nucleotides: TGTGCCAGCAGCCAGGACAGGGAAGAGACCCAGTACTTC. The encoded protein is CASSQDREETQYF.

The chain links TRBV5-1 to TRBJ2-7; 10 bases fit TRBD2. Germline loops: CDR1 SGHRS, CDR2 YFSETQ. This CDR3 has 14 residues. Germline trimming cut 5 bases from V and 6 bases from J; bases unmatched to any gene: 8. This CDR3 reads CASRRAGGPGEQYF. The CDR3 DNA is TGCGCCAGCAGGCGAGCGGGGGGGCCAGGCGAGCAGTACTTC.

This clone has a handful of counts. The chain carries TRBV5-8 and TRBJ2-1; weak D call: TRBD1 (6 bases). The V gene's germline CDR1 is SGHTS and CDR2 YDEGEE. Between the trimmed V and J ends, which lost 4 bases and 0 bases, there was a span of 11 bases. This CDR3 has 15 amino acids. The CDR3 DNA sequence: TGTGCCAGCAGCGTAGGACAGAACTCCTACAATGAGCAGTTCTTC. Amino acid sequence: CASSVGQNSYNEQFF.

This rearrangement joins TRBV3-1 (or the pseudogene TRBV3-2) to TRBJ2-3, with D possibly TRBD2 on 6 matching bases. V lost 3 bases and J lost 0, with 13 bases in between. The length of the CDR3 is 16 residues. Germline lookup yields CDR1 LGHDT and CDR2 YNNKEL (reference sequence). The CDR3 DNA reads as TGTGCCAGCAGCCATCCCCTAGCGCGTAGCACAGATACGCAGTATTTT. Translation gives CASSHPLARSTDTQYF.

This chain uses TRBV5-1 with TRBJ1-1; tentatively, D is TRBD1 (5 bases). Trimming removed 2 bases from V and 11 bases from J, with 10 bases in between. Germline values: CDR1 SGHRS, CDR2 YFSETQ. The length of the CDR3 is 11 residues. CDR3 DNA: TGCGCCAGCAGCTTTAAGGGGCGGGCTTTCTTT. Encoded protein: CASSFKGRAFF.

This chain links TRBV5-4 with TRBJ2-1, with TRBD1 matching 9 bases. The CDR3 has 15 residues. J lost 8 bases, V lost 4 bases, and 10 bases had no gene match. CDR1 and CDR2 (germline): SGHNT, YYREEE (reference sequence). DNA of the CDR3: TGTGCCAGCAGCACAGGGGGCGCAATGGTTCATGAGCAGTTCTTC. Amino acids: CASSTGGAMVHEQFF.

V is TRBV11-2 and J is TRBJ1-1; possible D gene TRBD1, 5 bases. The germline V gene encodes CDR1 SGHAT and CDR2 FQNNGV. Trimming took 5 bases from V and 7 from J, leaving 11 bases between them. CDR3 length: 12 residues. This CDR3 reads CASSRLDSEAFF. For the CDR3, the DNA is TGTGCCAGCAGCCGCCTCGACAGTGAAGCTTTCTTT. The whole variable domain, remainder taken from reference TRBV11-2 and TRBJ1-1, is EAGVAQSPRYKIIEKRQSVAFWCNPISGHATLYWYQQILGQGPKLLIQFQNNGVVDDSQLPKDRFSAERLKGVDSTLKIQPAKLEDSAVYLCASSRLDSEAFFGQGTRLTVV.

The chain has TRBV13 and TRBJ1-1; D is possibly TRBD1 (5 bases). V was clipped by 5 bases and J by 7 bases, with 20 bases between them. Germline V CDR1 and CDR2: PRHDT, FYEKMQ (reference sequence). This CDR3 contains 15 residues. The CDR3 loop is CASSALGQGGNEAFF. The CDR3 nucleotides are TGTGCCAGCAGCGCCCTCGGCCAGGGAGGGAATGAAGCTTTCTTT.